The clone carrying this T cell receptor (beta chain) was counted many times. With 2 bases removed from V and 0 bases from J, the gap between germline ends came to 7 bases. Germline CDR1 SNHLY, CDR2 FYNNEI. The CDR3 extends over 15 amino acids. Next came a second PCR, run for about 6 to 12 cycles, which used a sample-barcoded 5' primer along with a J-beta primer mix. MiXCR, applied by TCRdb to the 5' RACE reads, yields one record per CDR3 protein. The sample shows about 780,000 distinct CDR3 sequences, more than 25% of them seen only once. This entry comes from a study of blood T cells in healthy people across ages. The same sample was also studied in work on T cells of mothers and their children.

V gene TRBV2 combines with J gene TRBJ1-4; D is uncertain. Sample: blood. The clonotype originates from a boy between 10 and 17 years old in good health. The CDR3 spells CASSESTTTNEKLFF. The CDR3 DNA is TGTGCCAGCAGTGAAAGTACAACAACTAATGAAAAACTGTTTTTT.